The entry below gives a single T cell receptor (beta chain) sequence along with its context. Its matching antigen is unknown. This sample is drawn from a study of OX40 agonist ivuxolimab in advanced cancers. Whole-study findings and limits: Dose levels from 0.1 to 3.0 mg/kg saw CD4+ and CD8+ blood T cells expand clonally by week 6.

The CDR3 length is 16 residues. Looked up from germline, CDR1 is MDHEN and CDR2 is SYDVKM. Trimming cost V 3 bases and J 5 bases, with 17 bases left between them. Assay: immunoSEQ multiplex PCR; the TCRdb copy retains only in-frame clones and omits some. The sample gives some 54,000 clones, 80% to 90% of which show up once; 1.2% is in the top ten. Sequencing used CD4+ or CD8+ T cells sorted from blood, obtained in a trial of the OX40 agonist ivuxolimab. The chain is built from TRBV28 and TRBJ2-1, with D perhaps TRBD2 (5 bases). This TCR derives from an adult with an advanced solid tumor such as melanoma, head and neck, liver or kidney cancer. CDR3: CASSFSGLAPNNEQFF. DNA for the CDR3: TGTGCCAGCAGTTTCTCAGGACTGGCACCTAACAATGAGCAGTTCTTC.